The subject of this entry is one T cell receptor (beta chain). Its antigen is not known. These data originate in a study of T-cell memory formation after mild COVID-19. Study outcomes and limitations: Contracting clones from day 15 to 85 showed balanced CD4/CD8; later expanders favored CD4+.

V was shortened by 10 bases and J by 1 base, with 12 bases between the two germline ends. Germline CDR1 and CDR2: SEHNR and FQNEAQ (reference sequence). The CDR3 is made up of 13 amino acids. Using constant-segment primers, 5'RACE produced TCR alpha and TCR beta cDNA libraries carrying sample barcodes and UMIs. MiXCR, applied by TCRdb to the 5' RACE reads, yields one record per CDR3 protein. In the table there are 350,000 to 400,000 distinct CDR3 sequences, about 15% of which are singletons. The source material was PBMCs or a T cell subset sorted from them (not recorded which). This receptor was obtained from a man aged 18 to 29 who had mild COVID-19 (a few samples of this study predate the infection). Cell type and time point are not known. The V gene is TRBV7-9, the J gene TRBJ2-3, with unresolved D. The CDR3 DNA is TGTGCCACCGGTAGGCAGGGCACAGATACGCAGTATTTT. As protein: CATGRQGTDTQYF.